What follows are 18 T cell receptor beta chains derived from one specimen sequenced in a study of cytotoxic CD8 clonotypes in ibrutinib-treated CLL. Generated by immunoSEQ multiplex PCR, the TCRdb table keeps only in-frame clones and is missing some. Among roughly 250,000 clones, around three quarters were seen once, and the ten largest hold about 16%. Sequences were derived from PBMCs, sampled after 24 months of ibrutinib treatment. The receptors were sampled from a human donor with chronic lymphocytic leukemia.

The chain joins TRBV5-1 to TRBJ2-2; D not resolved. CDR3 length: 14 amino acids. V lost 3 bases and J lost 4, with 10 bases in between. CDR1 SGHRS and CDR2 YFSETQ come from the germline V gene. This chain's CDR3 is CASSSGTFTGELFF. CDR3 nucleotides: TGCGCCAGCAGCTCCGGAACTTTCACCGGGGAGCTGTTTTTT.

The chain combines TRBV5-1 with TRBJ2-7; 7 positions match TRBD2. The CDR3 is made up of 15 amino acids. With V trimmed by 0 bases and J by 0 bases, 3 bases remained unmatched. Germline V gene data show CDR1 as SGHRS and CDR2 as YFSETQ. DNA of the CDR3: TGCGCCAGCAGCTTGGGCGGGACTAACTCCTACGAGCAGTACTTC. Amino acids: CASSLGGTNSYEQYF.

The V gene is TRBV6-5, the J gene TRBJ1-2; D is perhaps TRBD1 (6 bases). Germline V lookup: CDR1 MNHEY, CDR2 SVGAGI. The CDR3 runs 15 residues. V lost 0 bases and J 4 bases, leaving 12 bases between the germline ends. The CDR3 reads CASSYSNGGTYGYTF. For the CDR3, the DNA is TGTGCCAGCAGTTACTCGAACGGGGGCACCTATGGCTACACCTTC.

CDR3 loop: CASSPYRGGEQYF. The CDR3 DNA is TGTGCCAGCTCACCATACAGGGGTGGGGAGCAGTACTTC. The V call is TRBV18, the J call TRBJ2-7; 7 nucleotides line up with TRBD1. This CDR3 is built from 13 residues. V gave up 2 bases and J gave up 7 bases; unmatched junction bases: 5. Germline-derived CDR1 and CDR2 are KGHSH and LQKENI.

The chain carries TRBV5-1 and TRBJ1-1; D gene uncertain. Between the trimmed V and J ends, which lost 4 bases and 0 bases, there was a span of 10 bases. CDR1 is SGHRS and CDR2 is YFSETQ in the germline V gene. The CDR3 totals 14 residues. The CDR3 loop reads CASSPWTLNTEAFF. CDR3 nucleotide sequence: TGCGCCAGCAGCCCATGGACTCTGAACACTGAAGCTTTCTTT.

The chain recombines TRBV27 with TRBJ1-1; no clear D. This CDR3 region has 14 residues. Deletions cut 5 bases from V and 0 bases from J, with 10 bases between. Germline V lookup: CDR1 MNHEY, CDR2 SMNVEV (reference sequence). The CDR3 bases are TGTGCCAGCAGTGAGGACGGGCTGAACACTGAAGCTTTCTTT. This codes for CASSEDGLNTEAFF.

The chain links TRBV7-6 to TRBJ2-1, with 14 bases lining up with TRBD2. CDR1 and CDR2 (germline): SGHVS, FNYEAQ. J lost 9 bases, V lost 4 bases, and 8 bases had no gene match. This CDR3 contains 16 residues. The CDR3 DNA sequence: TGTGCCAGCAGCTCCAGACTAGCGGGAGGGCCTGGTGAGCAGTTCTTC. Its protein is CASSSRLAGGPGEQFF. Full variable domain (rest looked up from reference TRBV7-6 and TRBJ2-1): GAGVSQSPRYKVTKRGQDVALRCDPISGHVSLYWYRQALGQGPEFLTYFNYEAQQDKSGLPNDRFSAERPEGSISTLTIQRTEQRDSAMYRCASSSRLAGGPGEQFFGPGTRLTVL.

The V gene is TRBV9, the J gene TRBJ2-3; 9 bases map to TRBD2. CDR3 length equals 18 residues. Germline V gives CDR1 SGDLS, CDR2 YYNGEE. V dropped 6 bases and J dropped 0; count of bases not matched to a gene: 14. The DNA of the CDR3 is TGTGCCAGCACCCTGGGATGGGGGAGCGGGAGGAGCACAGATACGCAGTATTTT. It specifies CASTLGWGSGRSTDTQYF.

V gene TRBV28 combines with J gene TRBJ2-7, with 9 bases lining up with TRBD1. CDR3 size: 15 residues. CDR1 is MDHEN, CDR2 SYDVKM, per germline. Trimming at V came to 6 bases and at J to 3 bases, leaving 9 bases not matched to a gene. In DNA form, the CDR3 reads TGTGCCAGCAGCCCTGGGACAGGGTCCTTCTACGAGCAGTACTTC. Amino acid sequence: CASSPGTGSFYEQYF.

This clone was observed a few times. V and J are TRBV25-1 and TRBJ2-1; D gene ambiguous. V was shortened by 6 bases and J by 6 bases, with 3 bases between the two germline ends. CDR3 length: 10 residues. CDR1 and CDR2 (germline): MGHDK, SYGVNS. The CDR3 protein is CASSLNEQFF. CDR3 nucleotides: TGTGCCAGCAGCCTCAATGAGCAGTTCTTC.

The chain couples TRBV7-9 to TRBJ2-1, with 7 bases lining up with TRBD2. CDR3 length: 15 amino acids. Germline CDR1 SEHNR, CDR2 FQNEAQ (reference sequence). The ends lost 6 bases at V and 1 base at J; junction bases unmatched: 6. The chain's CDR3 is CASRKRDGSYNEQFF. CDR3 in DNA: TGTGCCAGCAGAAAGCGGGACGGATCCTACAATGAGCAGTTCTTC. The whole variable domain, remainder taken from reference TRBV7-9 and TRBJ2-1, is DTGVSQNPRHKITKRGQNVTFRCDPISEHNRLYWYRQTLGQGPEFLTYFQNEAQLEKSRLLSDRFSAERPKGSFSTLEIQRTEQGDSAMYLCASRKRDGSYNEQFFGPGTRLTVL.

The genes are TRBV18 and TRBJ1-1; D remains unclear. This CDR3 has 13 residues. Germline V gene sequence: CDR1 KGHSH, CDR2 LQKENI. V lost 2 bases and J lost 3, with 7 bases in between. Here the CDR3 DNA reads TGTGCCAGCTCACCAGGGTCGCACACTGAAGCTTTCTTT. Translation: CASSPGSHTEAFF.

The sample holds a few counts of this clone. Given a much more abundant clone one base away, this may be a read error. This sample also contains other DNA sequences that code for the same CDR3. The chain links TRBV7-8 to TRBJ2-7; D uncertain. Germline CDR1 SGHVS, CDR2 FQNEAQ. Trimming removed 5 bases at V and 2 bases at J, with 4 bases between. The CDR3 loop spans 11 amino acids. The CDR3 DNA reads as TGTGCCAGCAGCCTAACCTACGAGCAGTACTTC. Its translation: CASSLTYEQYF.

The chain is built from TRBV15 and TRBJ2-7; D uncertain. Germline V gene lookup returns CDR1 LNHNV and CDR2 YYDKDF (reference sequence). CDR3 length: 13 residues. V shed 6 bases and J shed 5 bases, with 14 bases lying between them. DNA for the CDR3: TGTGCCACCAGGGCAGTCCCGCTCGACGAGCAGTACTTC. Amino acids: CATRAVPLDEQYF.

With respect to this clone: The same CDR3 arises from other DNA sequences in this sample as well. The chain combines TRBV28 with TRBJ2-7, with TRBD1 identical over 7 bases. This CDR3 is built from 13 residues. From germline, CDR1 is MDHEN and CDR2 SYDVKM. V trimming: 4 bases; J trimming: 3 bases; junction bases outside the gene matches: 3. Here the CDR3 reads CASSSGQDYEQYF. The CDR3, as DNA: TGTGCCAGCAGTTCCGGACAGGACTACGAGCAGTACTTC.

CDR3 protein: CASSLGQGGGYTF. DNA of the CDR3: TGTGCCAGCAGCCTAGGACAGGGAGGGGGCTACACCTTC. This chain links TRBV28 with TRBJ1-2; 8 bases match TRBD1. CDR1 is MDHEN, CDR2 SYDVKM, per germline. CDR3 size: 13 residues. The junction had 8 bases not matched to a gene; V was cut back by 6 bases and J by 8 bases.

This clone appeared once. The J gene is TRBJ1-1, the V gene TRBV29-1; D not certain. The ends were cut back, 8 bases at V and 1 base at J, with 8 bases in the middle. The CDR3 is made up of 11 amino acids. The germline CDR1 and CDR2 sequences are SQVTM and ANQGSEA. The CDR3 loop is CSPSRNTEAFF. The CDR3 DNA reads as TGCAGCCCCTCGCGGAACACTGAAGCTTTCTTT.

The CDR3 nucleotides are TGTGCCAGCAGTTCGACGGGGGCTGGAGACGAGCAGTACTTC. This codes for CASSSTGAGDEQYF. The chain uses TRBV28 and TRBJ2-7; D may correspond to TRBD1 or TRBD2 (6 bases each). Germline lookup yields CDR1 MDHEN and CDR2 SYDVKM. Trimming pared 4 bases from V and 5 bases from J, leaving 15 bases between. This CDR3 has 14 residues.